What follows is one T cell receptor (beta chain) and its context. This clonotype occurred many times. The antigen this receptor binds is unknown. No much larger clone exists at a distance of one base, and base qualities are not known. The CDR3 runs 18 amino acids, cysteine and phenylalanine included. Only CDR3 DNA remains: 54 bases, in frame from the first base. Trimming removed 1 base from V and 5 bases from J, leaving 24 bases between the germline ends. The CDR1 and CDR2 encoded by the germline V gene are SGHAT and FQNNGV. Libraries were made using RACE. TCRdb records NextSeq 500 as the sequencer. During library preparation, unique molecular identifiers were attached to individual cDNA molecules so that TCRs could be counted in a quantitative, reproducible way. Each blood RNA sample was used to sequence both TCR alpha and TCR beta chains. Turning to the authors' computational methods: The median number of TCRs per sample was 90,000 to 100,000, ranging from roughly 20,000 to 700,000. V, J and CDR3 annotation of the TCR reads was carried out using the Decombinator software suite. To make PS versus PT1 abundance plots, every sample was subsampled to the same number of TCRs (28,000). TCRs were defined as expanded if absent before sensitization and observed at least eight times at the 2-week time point. TCRdb ran its own pipeline on the public reads, namely fastp trimming at Q25 and MiXCR clone calling, and kept in-frame beta chains. All rows with the same CDR3 protein become a single entry with the most common DNA and genes. What appears here as the V and J calls and clone size reflects TCRdb's work, not the paper's. For this sample the table gives approximately 71,000 distinct CDR3 sequences, of which more than 9.5% were detected only once. Together, the top ten hold 1.4% of the sample.

The data stem from a study of human T cells and chemical hapten exposure (dated by TCRdb to the early 2020s). Regarding the complete study: For sensitization, 2% DPC in acetone was applied to a roughly 2 cm by roughly 2 cm area of upper inner arm skin. Patch testing was performed on the upper back with Finn chambers containing 0.01% DPC, and the patch tests were scored after 6 days according to International Contact Dermatitis Research Group standards. In alopecia patients, the study followed how the peripheral blood TCR repertoire changed in vivo over primary and secondary sensitization to diphenylcyclopropenone (DPC), a hapten. Libraries were pooled for sequencing, and per-sample TCR yields varied mainly because of small differences in library volumes within the pool. For TCR sequencing, blood came from 25 to 35 alopecia patients at anywhere from one to four time points (pre-sensitization, 2, 6 and 24 weeks). Patients additionally received weekly therapeutic DPC doses to the scalp throughout the approximately 22-week study period. The patient cohort, mostly female, included alopecia areata with under or over 50% scalp involvement, alopecia totalis and alopecia universalis. Blood was sampled from patients pre-sensitization (week 0) and at 2, 6 and about 24 weeks after DPC sensitization. Overall study results and their limits: DPC sensitization did not change how many TCRs were above 1 in 1000 frequency, and no evidence was found of alterations in global repertoire structure. Compared with pre-sensitization or healthy control sets, expanded TCRs formed significantly more large CDR3 similarity clusters, which is consistent with antigen-driven responses. Patch test score correlated positively with the number of PT1 expanded TCRs, reaching significance at thresholds 8, 16 and 32 but not at 4. After repeated subsampling, the strength of the expansion versus patch-test correlation and the threshold at which it became significant changed. All patients had alopecia, a presumed autoimmune disease, so their immune response might differ from that of healthy individuals.

The time point label for this specimen denotes: patch test 3, about 24 weeks after DPC sensitization. This specimen's treatment or condition label, per the study, means: therapeutic diphenylcyclopropenone sensitization with weekly scalp DPC. Blood at each patch-test visit was drawn before the patch test was applied. Patients were considered eligible if aged 18 to 70, diagnosed with alopecia and deemed suitable for DPC therapy, and patients were excluded if pregnant. Total RNA was extracted from unfractionated whole blood that had been collected in Tempus Blood RNA tubes. The origin of this receptor is a woman in her forties or fifties with alopecia areata. Some clones in this sample may be carry-over from other donors' samples. The material sequenced was whole blood, taken in connection with sensitization to the hapten diphenylcyclopropenone (DPC). Rearrangement joined TRBV11-2 to TRBJ2-7; the D segment could be TRBD2, given 6 matching bases. CDR3 sequence: CASSLVALTGTPDDEQYF. The DNA sequence is as follows: TGTGCCAGCAGCTTAGTCGCGCTAACCGGGACTCCGGACGACGAGCAGTACTTC.